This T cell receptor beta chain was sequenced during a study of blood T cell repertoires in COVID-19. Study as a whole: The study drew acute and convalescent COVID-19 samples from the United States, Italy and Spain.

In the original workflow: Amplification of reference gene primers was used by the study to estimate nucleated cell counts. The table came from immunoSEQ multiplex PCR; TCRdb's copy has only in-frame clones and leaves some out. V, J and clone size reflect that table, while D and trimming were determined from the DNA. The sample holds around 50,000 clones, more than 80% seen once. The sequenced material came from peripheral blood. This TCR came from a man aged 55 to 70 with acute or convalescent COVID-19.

CDR3 residues: CATQGDINEKLFF. Here the CDR3 DNA reads TGTGCTACACAGGGGGATATTAATGAAAAACTGTTTTTT. The rearrangement links TRBV28 to TRBJ1-4; 8 nucleotides align to TRBD1. This CDR3 is 13 amino acids long. Germline assignment: CDR1 MDHEN and CDR2 SYDVKM.